Shown below are 9 T cell receptor beta chains from a single sample sequenced in a study of OX40 agonist ivuxolimab in advanced cancers. This table comes from immunoSEQ multiplex PCR, and its TCRdb copy is limited to in-frame clones, with some not included. The sample records 65,000 to 95,000 clones, 88% being singletons. The specimen comprised CD4+ or CD8+ T cells sorted from blood, sampled in a trial of the OX40 agonist ivuxolimab. These receptors were obtained from an adult with an advanced solid tumor such as melanoma, head and neck, liver or kidney cancer.

The V and J genes are TRBV5-1 and TRBJ2-7, with no clear D. This CDR3 comprises 15 residues. CDR1 and CDR2 from the germline V gene are SGHRS and YFSETQ. The V gene lost 0 bases and the J gene lost 1 base, with 11 bases spanning the gap. CDR3 protein: CASSLAPASSYEQYF. The CDR3 nucleotides read TGCGCCAGCAGCTTGGCGCCAGCTTCTTCCTACGAGCAGTACTTC. Variable domain in full (rest from reference TRBV5-1 and TRBJ2-7): KAGVTQTPRYLIKTRGQQVTLSCSPISGHRSVSWYQQTPGQGLQFLFEYFSETQRNKGNFPGRFSGRQFSNSRSEMNVSTLELGDSALYLCASSLAPASSYEQYFGPGTRLTVT.

The J gene is TRBJ1-1, the V gene TRBV27; D is uncertain. The CDR3 has 13 residues. V dropped 7 bases and J dropped 4 bases, with 13 bases sitting between them. CDR1 is MNHEY, CDR2 SMNVEV, per germline (reference sequence). CDR3 in DNA: TGTGCCAGCACCGGGGAAGGGAGCACTGAAGCTTTCTTT. Translated: CASTGEGSTEAFF.

The rearrangement uses TRBV14 and TRBJ2-7; unclear D gene. This CDR3 has 14 amino acids. V was trimmed by 1 base and J by 7 bases, leaving 14 bases between them. From germline, CDR1 is SGHDN and CDR2 FVKESK. DNA of the CDR3: TGTGCCAGCAGCCAAGTAAAACATTTGGGAGAGCAGTACTTC. Encoded protein: CASSQVKHLGEQYF.

Note on this clone: This likely comes from a read error, as the CDR3 has no conserved phenylalanine or tryptophan at its end. The CDR3 reads CASSQDRASPLHL. In nucleotides, the CDR3 is TGTGCCAGCAGCCAAGACAGAGCCTCACCCCTCCACCTT. The chain is built from TRBV7-2 and TRBJ1-6, with D maybe TRBD1 (5 bases). Per the germline V gene, CDR1 is SGHTA and CDR2 is FQGNSA. The CDR3 covers 13 residues. The V end lost 5 bases, the J end lost 10 bases, and 12 bases lay between the germline ends.

The CDR3 DNA follows: TGTGCCAGCAGTGCTTGGAACACCGGGGAGCTGTTTTTT. The encoded protein is CASSAWNTGELFF. V and J are TRBV6-1 and TRBJ2-2; D gene uncertain. The CDR3 is made up of 13 amino acids. Germline V gene lookup returns CDR1 MNHNS and CDR2 SASEGT. The V end lost 4 bases, the J end lost 1 base, and 4 bases lay between the germline ends.

This rearrangement joins TRBV6-9 to TRBJ2-4; D gene uncertain. This CDR3 is 18 amino acids long. The V gene lost 4 bases and the J gene lost 0 bases, with 19 bases spanning the gap. Germline V gives CDR1 MNHGY, CDR2 SVAAGI. For the CDR3, the DNA is TGTGCCAGCAGTTTGGGCGGTTGGGGTTCTTTAGCCAAAAACATTCAGTACTTC. Amino acids: CASSLGGWGSLAKNIQYF.

CDR3 in amino acids: CASSLYFSVGQLYSYEQYF. The CDR3 region has the DNA TGTGCCAGCAGTTTATATTTTTCTGTGGGACAGTTATACTCCTACGAGCAGTACTTC. The chain uses TRBV28 and TRBJ2-7; 7 bases align to TRBD1. The CDR3 totals 19 residues. The V gene's germline CDR1 is MDHEN and CDR2 SYDVKM. V was clipped by 1 base and J by 0 bases; unmatched bases: 15.

This clone was detected once. CDR3 region: CASSQGLGGNQPQHF. The DNA for the CDR3 is TGTGCCAGCTCACAGGGATTAGGGGGGAATCAGCCCCAGCATTTT. The chain combines TRBV18 with TRBJ1-5; a weak D match, TRBD1 (6 bases). Trimming removed 4 bases at V and 4 bases at J, with 14 bases between. This CDR3 contains 15 residues. Germline V CDR1 and CDR2: KGHSH, LQKENI.

V gene TRBV2 combines with J gene TRBJ2-2; perhaps TRBD1 as D (5 bases). Per the germline V gene, CDR1 is SNHLY and CDR2 is FYNNEI. The ends were cut back, 6 bases at V and 0 bases at J, with 8 bases in the middle. The CDR3 has 14 amino acids. CDR3 sequence reads: CASRLTANTGELFF. DNA of the CDR3: TGTGCCAGCAGGTTGACAGCGAACACCGGGGAGCTGTTTTTT.